This TCR beta chain was sequenced during a study of OX40 agonist ivuxolimab in advanced cancers. Turning to the study itself: Patients were dosed intravenously with ivuxolimab at 0.01 to 10 mg/kg every 2 weeks. Study observations and caveats: Averaged across samples, CD8+ T cells carried more expanded clones than CD4+ did.

Unmatched junction bases numbered 7, after V lost 2 bases and J lost 5 bases. This CDR3 is 17 amino acids long. CDR1 is MNHEY and CDR2 is SMNVEV in the germline V gene (reference sequence). Assay used: immunoSEQ multiplex PCR; TCRdb lists only in-frame clones, some missing. The table has 20,000 to 30,000 clones, approximately 86% seen once. About this clone itself: The antigen is unknown.

This TCR was recovered from an adult with an advanced solid tumor such as melanoma, head and neck, liver or kidney cancer. The sample in question was CD4+ or CD8+ T cells sorted from blood, obtained in a trial of the OX40 agonist ivuxolimab. V gene TRBV27 combines with J gene TRBJ2-1, with TRBD2 matching over 12 bases. CDR3 coding DNA: TGTGCCAGCAGTTTAAAACTAGCGGGAGGCCCTAACAATGAGCAGTTCTTC. This codes for CASSLKLAGGPNNEQFF.